This T cell receptor beta chain was found in a study of blood T cell repertoires in COVID-19. Across the whole study: Samples taken during acute and convalescent COVID-19 were collected in the United States, Italy and Spain.

In germline, CDR1 is MNHEY, CDR2 SMNVEV (reference sequence). V lost 3 bases to trimming and J lost 3 bases, with 15 bases between them. The CDR3 sequence is 16 residues long. This clone has just one count. Authors' methods: Estimated nucleated cell counts came from reference gene primer amplification. Assay used: immunoSEQ multiplex PCR; TCRdb lists only in-frame clones, some missing. From that table come the V and J calls and clone size; the DNA was used to work out D and trimming. The sample holds fewer than 250,000 clones, around 81% seen once. This TCR was sampled from a man aged 55 to 70 with COVID-19, enrolled during active disease. The chain has TRBV27 and TRBJ2-1; maybe TRBD2 (5 bases). The sample was peripheral blood. CDR3 sequence (DNA): TGTGCCAGCAGTTTGACCGCGGGTAGAAGCTACAATGAGCAGTTCTTC. It specifies CASSLTAGRSYNEQFF.